Below, 17 T cell receptor beta chains from the same sample are listed, as sequenced in a study of cytomegalovirus exposure and HLA in healthy donors. The PCR contained 60 Vbeta and 13 Jbeta primers. Data came from immunoSEQ multiplex PCR; TCRdb stores just in-frame clones and leaves some out. The sample shows tens of thousands of clones, around 79% of them seen only once. Sample: PBMCs. The receptor source for this set is a woman in her 40s in good health and CMV-seropositive.

Within the sample, this clone is medium-sized (0.01 to 0.1%). The rearrangement joins TRBV5-6 to TRBJ1-5, with a possible D match to TRBD1 (5 bases). The V gene's germline CDR1 is SGHDT and CDR2 YYEEEE. CDR3 length: 15 amino acids. V was pared by 4 bases and J by 0 bases, with 11 bases between. The CDR3 is CASSLWGGSNQPQHF. The CDR3 coding sequence is TGTGCCAGCAGCCTCTGGGGCGGTAGCAATCAGCCCCAGCATTTT.

This chain connects TRBV29-1 to TRBJ1-2; 8 bases line up with TRBD1. This CDR3 is 13 amino acids long. The germline V gene encodes CDR1 SQVTM and CDR2 ANQGSEA. Trimming took 3 bases from V and 6 from J; bases not matched to a gene: 6. This chain's CDR3 is CSVDSGTGDGYTF. The DNA of the CDR3 is TGCAGCGTTGATTCCGGGACAGGTGATGGCTACACCTTC.

The chain has TRBV19 and TRBJ1-5, with 8 bases that match TRBD1. Germline V lookup: CDR1 LNHDA, CDR2 SQIVND (reference sequence). V shed 5 bases and J 0 bases; nucleotides not matched to a gene: 3. The CDR3 consists of 15 residues. The CDR3, as DNA: TGTGCCAGTAGTCGGGACAGGATTAGCAATCAGCCCCAGCATTTT. Translated: CASSRDRISNQPQHF.

The chain links TRBV5-6 to TRBJ2-2, with unresolved D. Trimming took off 6 bases at V and 3 bases at J, with 9 bases between the two ends. Germline V gene sequence: CDR1 SGHDT, CDR2 YYEEEE. The CDR3 contains 13 residues. The CDR3 region has the DNA TGTGCCAGCACCCATCAGTACACCGGGGAGCTGTTTTTT. It yields the protein CASTHQYTGELFF.

The rearrangement links TRBV5-1 to TRBJ2-7, with 11 bases that match TRBD2. The CDR3 runs to 15 residues. CDR1 and CDR2 (germline): SGHRS, YFSETQ. V shed 4 bases and J 1 base; nucleotides not matched to a gene: 4. CDR3 DNA sequence: TGCGCCAGCAGCCCGTGGACTAGCGGGTCCTACGAGCAGTACTTC. The encoded protein is CASSPWTSGSYEQYF.

The chain couples TRBV5-1 to TRBJ2-7, with 9 bases matching TRBD2. This CDR3 contains 16 residues. Germline CDR1 reads SGHRS; CDR2 reads YFSETQ. The V and J ends lost 4 bases and 4 bases, in that order; junction bases with no gene match: 12. Written as DNA, the CDR3 is TGCGCCAGCAGCCCGGGAGCGGGGGGTCCCTTTTACGAGCAGTACTTC. Translation: CASSPGAGGPFYEQYF.

The rearrangement uses TRBV7-2 and TRBJ2-7; tentative D call: TRBD2 (5 bases). Trimming stripped 8 bases from V and 1 base from J, with 9 bases between. The germline V gene has CDR1 SGHTA and CDR2 FQGNSA. This CDR3 comprises 12 residues. The CDR3 spells CASPGDSYEQYF. CDR3 nucleotide sequence: TGTGCCAGCCCCGGGGATTCCTACGAGCAGTACTTC.

This chain uses TRBV5-1 with TRBJ1-1; a possible D gene is TRBD1 (6 bases). Germline CDR1 and CDR2: SGHRS and YFSETQ. V was clipped by 2 bases and J by 3 bases, with 11 bases between them. This CDR3 spans 14 amino acids. The CDR3 loop reads CASSLQGQDTEAFF. DNA of the CDR3: TGCGCCAGCAGCTTACAGGGTCAAGACACTGAAGCTTTCTTT.

There are a few counts of this clone. The rearrangement uses TRBV2 and TRBJ1-5; 10 bases map to TRBD1. Germline CDR1 reads SNHLY; CDR2 reads FYNNEI. V trimming: 5 bases; J trimming: 0 bases; junction bases outside the gene matches: 13. This CDR3 has 19 amino acids. CDR3: CASSPTGTGDHYSNQPQHF. The DNA for the CDR3 is TGTGCCAGCAGTCCCACCGGGACAGGGGACCATTATAGCAATCAGCCCCAGCATTTT.

About this clone: Other DNA sequences in the same sample also yield this CDR3. The genes are TRBV18 and TRBJ2-5; a weak D match, TRBD2 (6 bases). In germline, CDR1 is KGHSH, CDR2 LQKENI. The CDR3 totals 13 residues. V shed 3 bases and J shed 2 bases, with 7 bases lying between them. CDR3 in amino acids: CASSPGLQETQYF. In DNA, the CDR3 is TGTGCCAGCTCACCGGGACTGCAAGAGACCCAGTACTTC.

The chain recombines TRBV7-6 with TRBJ2-7; the D gene is possibly TRBD1 (5 bases). Germline V gene sequence: CDR1 SGHVS, CDR2 FNYEAQ. Between the trimmed V and J ends, which lost 1 base and 0 bases, there was a span of 10 bases. This CDR3 contains 15 residues. The CDR3 DNA is TGTGCCAGCAGCTTAGATGTAGGGGTCTCCTACGAGCAGTACTTC. Translating it yields CASSLDVGVSYEQYF.

The chain uses TRBV18 and TRBJ2-1; 12 nucleotides agree with TRBD2. From germline, CDR1 is KGHSH and CDR2 LQKENI. The CDR3 contains 15 residues. The junction had 3 bases not matched to a gene; V was cut back by 3 bases and J by 6 bases. CDR3 DNA sequence: TGTGCCAGCTCACCCGGACTAGCGGGAACCAATGAGCAGTTCTTC. It codes for CASSPGLAGTNEQFF.

The gene calls are TRBV19 and TRBJ2-7; 7 bases line up with TRBD2. Germline V gene sequence: CDR1 LNHDA, CDR2 SQIVND (reference sequence). The CDR3 is made up of 14 amino acids. The J segment lost 7 bases and the V segment lost 1 base, leaving 7 bases of the junction unmatched. This CDR3 is CASSIAGGLGEQYF. The CDR3 DNA sequence: TGTGCCAGTAGTATAGCGGGAGGATTGGGGGAGCAGTACTTC.

The V gene is TRBV27, the J gene TRBJ1-5; maybe TRBD1 (6 bases). CDR1 MNHEY and CDR2 SMNVEV come from the germline V gene (reference sequence). The CDR3 loop spans 15 amino acids. V gave up 8 bases and J gave up 2 bases, with 16 bases separating them. CDR3 DNA: TGTGCCAGCGCATCTACAGGGTTGGGCAATCAGCCCCAGCATTTT. It translates to CASASTGLGNQPQHF.

The chain combines TRBV28 with TRBJ2-7; no definite D call. The germline V and J ends were trimmed by 3 bases and 0 bases, with 9 bases remaining between them. In germline, CDR1 is MDHEN, CDR2 SYDVKM. The CDR3 runs to 14 residues. CDR3 nucleotides: TGTGCCAGCAGTTTGAGAATGAGCTCCTACGAGCAGTACTTC. Amino acids: CASSLRMSSYEQYF.

The V gene is TRBV7-2, the J gene TRBJ2-1; no firm D call. V was cut by 1 base and J by 10 bases, with 11 bases left in between. The germline CDR1 and CDR2 sequences are SGHTA and FQGNSA. The CDR3 spans 13 residues. For the CDR3, the DNA is TGTGCCAGCAGCTTAGGGGCAGCCGCCGAGCAGTTCTTC. It codes for CASSLGAAAEQFF. The full variable domain, completed using reference TRBV7-2 and TRBJ2-1, is GAGVSQSPSNKVTEKGKDVELRCDPISGHTALYWYRQSLGQGLEFLIYFQGNSAPDKSGLPSDRFSAERTGGSVSTLTIQRTQQEDSAVYLCASSLGAAAEQFFGPGTRLTVL.

The chain uses TRBV18 and TRBJ2-7; TRBD2 matches at 9 bases. The germline V gene has CDR1 KGHSH and CDR2 LQKENI. Germline trimming cut 2 bases from V and 7 bases from J; bases unmatched to any gene: 9. This CDR3 is built from 15 residues. The CDR3 DNA sequence: TGTGCCAGCTCACCAGAAAGCGTAGCGGGAGCGGAGCAGTACTTC. This translates into CASSPESVAGAEQYF.